The 6 T cell receptor beta chains in this list originate from one sample, sequenced in a study of T cell changes during pregnancy in multiple sclerosis. Data came from immunoSEQ multiplex PCR; TCRdb stores just in-frame clones and leaves some out. The sample holds 80,000 or so clones, around 90% seen once. The sample consisted of peripheral blood, taken before pregnancy. The receptor source for this set is a female donor with multiple sclerosis, enrolled in a pregnancy study.

This sequence joins TRBV4-1 and TRBJ2-5, with 8 bases lining up with TRBD1. The V and J ends lost 2 bases and 7 bases, in that order; junction bases with no gene match: 6. The CDR3 totals 14 residues. Germline CDR1 reads MGHRA; CDR2 reads YSYEKL. The CDR3 protein is CASSQPRGRGTQYF. In nucleotides, the CDR3 is TGCGCCAGCAGCCAACCCAGGGGGCGCGGGACCCAGTACTTC.

The CDR3 loop is CASRGGSGANVLTF. In nucleotides, the CDR3 is TGTGCCTCCCGGGGGGGGTCCGGGGCCAACGTCCTGACTTTC. The genes are TRBV6-5 and TRBJ2-6; 8 bases map to TRBD2. The CDR3 covers 14 residues. Germline V gene data show CDR1 as MNHEY and CDR2 as SVGAGI. After removal of 11 bases from V and 4 bases from J, the junction contained 7 bases not matched to a gene.

CDR3 sequence reads: CATSRGGGRAEAFF. In DNA, the CDR3 is TGTGCCACCAGCAGAGGGGGGGGGAGGGCTGAAGCTTTCTTT. The chain carries TRBV15 and TRBJ1-1; D may be TRBD1 (5 bases). The V gene's germline CDR1 is LNHNV and CDR2 YYDKDF (reference sequence). CDR3 length: 14 amino acids. V was trimmed by 1 base and J by 6 bases, leaving 12 bases between them.

The CDR3 here is CASSFSQIQETQYF. Here the CDR3 DNA reads TGTGCCAGCAGCTTTTCCCAGATCCAAGAGACCCAGTACTTC. The rearrangement links TRBV7-9 to TRBJ2-5; no definite D call. The germline V gene encodes CDR1 SEHNR and CDR2 FQNEAQ (reference sequence). Trimming pared 3 bases from V and 1 base from J, leaving 9 bases between. The CDR3 has 14 residues.

This chain connects TRBV6-6 to TRBJ1-1, with D hard to call. CDR1 MNHNY and CDR2 SVGAGI come from the germline V gene (reference sequence). With 2 bases removed from V and 0 bases from J, the gap between germline ends came to 13 bases. The CDR3 sequence is 16 residues long. CDR3 sequence (DNA): TGTGCCAGCAGTTACGACATTCGGACTATGAACACTGAAGCTTTCTTT. The encoded protein is CASSYDIRTMNTEAFF.

This clone was recorded only once. The J gene is TRBJ1-1, the V gene TRBV28, with TRBD1 identical over 11 bases. Germline V gene data show CDR1 as MDHEN and CDR2 as SYDVKM. The CDR3 is 13 residues long. The trim removed 6 bases at V and 10 bases at J, leaving 7 bases unmatched. The CDR3 loop reads CASRGTGGLRAFF. CDR3 DNA sequence: TGTGCCAGCAGGGGGACAGGGGGACTTCGAGCTTTCTTT.